This T cell receptor (beta chain) was obtained from a study of T cells in Graves' hyperthyroidism and ophthalmopathy. The overall study: Peripheral blood sampling occurred at initial diagnosis, before any treatment.

Amplified TCR beta CDR3 regions came from RNA transcripts. In the first-round RT-PCR of the TCR CDR3, the HTBI primer set was used. MiXCR, run by TCRdb on the multiplex PCR reads, gives a single entry per CDR3 protein. The sample records 650,000 to 700,000 distinct CDR3 sequences, 15% to 20% being singletons. Trimming left V 5 bases short and J 8 bases short, with 12 bases between. The germline CDR1 and CDR2 sequences are SGHAT and FQNNGV. The CDR3 has 12 residues. This clonotype was recorded many times. The sequenced material came from blood. This TCR was recovered from a man between 45 and 60 years old with Graves' hyperthyroidism. The chain joins TRBV11-2 to TRBJ1-2; D gene ambiguous. The CDR3 sequence is CASSPDSWGYTF. Written as DNA, the CDR3 is TGTGCCAGCAGCCCGGACTCCTGGGGCTACACCTTC. Full variable domain (missing parts from reference TRBV11-2 and TRBJ1-2): EAGVAQSPRYKIIEKRQSVAFWCNPISGHATLYWYQQILGQGPKLLIQFQNNGVVDDSQLPKDRFSAERLKGVDSTLKIQPAKLEDSAVYLCASSPDSWGYTFGSGTRLTVV.